This T cell receptor (beta chain) derives from a study of T-cell reconstitution after alpha-beta-depleted transplantation in children. TCRbeta library construction was performed incorporating unique molecular identifiers. TCRdb independently ran MiXCR on the PCR reads; one entry per CDR3 protein. The sample has 250,000 to 350,000 distinct CDR3 sequences; 9.9% are singletons. The CDR3 sequence is 22 residues long. This sequence originates from a human donor who donated a stem cell graft to a child with SCID. The material was PBMCs from the stem cell graft donor, obtained from the stem cell graft. The chain carries TRBV21-1 and TRBJ2-6; TRBD1 reflects the table's D call only, with no check against the DNA. TRBV21-1 constitutes a pseudogene. Here the CDR3 DNA reads TGTGCCAGCAGCAAATACGCGCCAGGGCTTAGAACCAATAGCTCTGGGGCCAACGTCCTGACTTTC. It specifies CASSKYAPGLRTNSSGANVLTF.